The entry below describes one T cell receptor beta chain. The target antigen is unknown. The data were produced by immunoSEQ multiplex PCR, yet TCRdb's version contains in-frame clones alone and is incomplete. The table has thousands of clones, around 82% seen once. This specimen comes from a study of tumor-infiltrating lymphocytes in localized non-small cell lung cancer. The overall study: Some samples were collected after neoadjuvant chemotherapy; smokers, never-smokers and several histologies were included. Resected tumor was paired with non-adjacent uninvolved lung from the same patient. The study's findings and limits: Different pieces of the same tissue went to different assays, confounding technical variation with intratumor heterogeneity. IM1 and IM2 tumors showed no difference in T-cell fraction.

V was pared by 5 bases and J by 7 bases, with 6 bases of the junction left unmatched. This CDR3 has 14 amino acids. From germline, CDR1 is LNHNV and CDR2 YYDKDF (reference sequence). The chain combines TRBV15 with TRBJ2-1; 9 nucleotides line up with TRBD1. The TCR was taken from a human donor with non-small cell lung cancer. Material for sequencing was uninvolved lung tissue not adjacent to the tumor. The CDR3 region is CATSGHRGRNEQFF. The CDR3 DNA sequence: TGTGCCACCAGCGGCCACAGGGGGCGGAATGAGCAGTTCTTC. The whole variable domain, filled in from reference TRBV15 and TRBJ2-1, reads DAMVIQNPRYQVTQFGKPVTLSCSQTLNHNVMYWYQQKSSQAPKLLFHYYDKDFNNEADTPDNFQSRRPNTSFCFLDIRSPGLGDTAMYLCATSGHRGRNEQFFGPGTRLTVL.